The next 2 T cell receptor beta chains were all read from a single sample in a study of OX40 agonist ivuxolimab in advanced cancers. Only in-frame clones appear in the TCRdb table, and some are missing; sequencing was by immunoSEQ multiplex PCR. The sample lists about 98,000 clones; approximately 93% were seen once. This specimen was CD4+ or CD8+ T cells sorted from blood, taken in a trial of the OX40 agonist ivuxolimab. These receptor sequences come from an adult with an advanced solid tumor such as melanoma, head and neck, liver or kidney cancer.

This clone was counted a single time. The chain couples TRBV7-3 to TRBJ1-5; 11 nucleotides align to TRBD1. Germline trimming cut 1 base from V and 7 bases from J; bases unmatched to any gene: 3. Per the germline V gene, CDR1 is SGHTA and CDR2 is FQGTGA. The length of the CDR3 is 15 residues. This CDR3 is CASSLMGQGGQPQHF. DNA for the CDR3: TGTGCCAGCAGCTTAATGGGACAGGGGGGCCAGCCCCAGCATTTT.

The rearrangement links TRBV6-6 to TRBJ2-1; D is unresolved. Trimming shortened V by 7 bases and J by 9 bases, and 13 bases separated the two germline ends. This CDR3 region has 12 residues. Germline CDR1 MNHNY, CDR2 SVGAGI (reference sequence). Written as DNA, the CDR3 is TGTGCCAGCAAGAAGGCAGTTATTGAGCAGTTCTTC. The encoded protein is CASKKAVIEQFF.